This TCR beta chain was recorded in a study of a mutant IDH1 vaccine in newly diagnosed glioma. Overall study: The vaccination schedule gave patients eight doses in weeks 1, 3, 5, 7, 11, 15, 19 and 23. Commencement of vaccination occurred 4-6 weeks following radiotherapy alone, or concurrently with temozolomide cycles.

TCRdb's table, derived via immunoSEQ multiplex PCR, lists solely in-frame clones and lacks some. Here the sample spans some 70,000 clones, approximately 84% being singletons. Time point denoted: week 23, last vaccination. With topical imiquimod, each dose of the vaccine consisted of 300 ug of mutant IDH1 20-mer peptide. The length of the CDR3 is 13 residues. Germline lookup yields CDR1 SGHVS and CDR2 FNYEAQ. The V and J ends lost 6 bases and 6 bases, in that order; junction bases with no gene match: 5. As to this clone: Its target is not known.

This TCR was recovered from a young man with glioma. V gene TRBV7-6 combines with J gene TRBJ1-5; TRBD1 aligns across 7 bases. Sequencing used PBMCs, obtained from a glioma patient whose treatment included an IDH1 peptide vaccine. CDR3 amino acids: CASSLTGVQPQHF. Here the CDR3 DNA reads TGTGCCAGCAGTTTAACAGGGGTTCAGCCCCAGCATTTT.